The clone carrying this T cell receptor (beta chain) was observed a handful of times. What it binds is unknown. The data derive from a study of identical twins. CDR1 is DFQATT and CDR2 is SNEGSKA in the germline V gene (reference sequence). J lost 4 bases, V lost 6 bases, and 9 bases had no gene match. The CDR3 is made up of 16 amino acids. Whole-study results and caveats: Weaker excess twin sharing was seen among beta out-of-frame sequences.

TCRdb reprocessed the 5' RACE reads with MiXCR, giving one entry per CDR3 protein. The data hold 700,000 or so distinct CDR3 sequences, with 21% observed a single time. The data also belong to a second study, concerning T cells expressing NK-cell markers. That paper states: Where several donors were concerned, these clonotypes also led the CD3+CD56-NKG2C+ fraction. Certain NKG2C+ T cell clones were expanded, and their HCMV specificity remained unclear.

This chain joins TRBV20-1 and TRBJ2-4, with 13 bases fitting TRBD2. Sequencing was carried out using PBMCs. This sequence was found in a woman under 30 in good health. CDR3 residues: CSARHRLAGGKNIQYF. Here the CDR3 DNA reads TGCAGTGCCCGCCACAGACTAGCGGGGGGAAAAAACATTCAGTACTTC.